What follows are 24 T cell receptor beta chains derived from one specimen sequenced in a study of T-cell reconstitution after alpha-beta-depleted transplantation in children. A library of TCRbeta sequences, prepared with unique molecular identifiers, was generated. TCRdb called the PCR reads again in MiXCR, with one record for every CDR3 protein. The sample includes 300,000 to 400,000 distinct CDR3 sequences, around 16% of them seen just once. This sample comprised PBMCs, mostly from graft donor cells, obtained 360 days after TCRalphabeta/CD19-depleted stem cell transplant. The source is a male patient between 2 and 15 years old who had a stem cell transplant for acute lymphoblastic leukemia, so the T cells may come from the graft donor.

The V call is TRBV12-3 or TRBV12-4, the J call TRBJ1-2, with D maybe TRBD1 (6 bases). The CDR3 covers 13 residues. Deletions cut 3 bases from V and 4 bases from J, with 9 bases between. As DNA, the CDR3 is TGTGCCAGCAGTTTGCAGGGGTCCTATGGCTACACCTTC. Translating gives CASSLQGSYGYTF.

This clonotype was seen repeatedly, ten times or more. The V and J genes are TRBV10-3 and TRBJ1-2, with 9 bases identical to TRBD1. The V and J ends lost 1 base and 6 bases, in that order; junction bases with no gene match: 6. This CDR3 spans 15 amino acids. Germline assignment: CDR1 ENHRY and CDR2 SYGVKD. The DNA for the CDR3 is TGTGCCATCAGTGAGTGGGACAGGGTATGGAATGGCTACACCTTC. Translating gives CAISEWDRVWNGYTF.

This clonotype was observed a handful of times. J is TRBJ2-4 and V is TRBV20-1; tentatively, D is TRBD1 (5 bases). CDR1 DFQATT and CDR2 SNEGSKA come from the germline V gene (reference sequence). V lost 5 bases and J 6 bases, leaving 29 bases between the germline ends. The CDR3 spans 18 residues. The CDR3 DNA follows: TGCAGTGCTGCACGGACACTGGCACTCGATAGGAGCAGAAACATTCAGTACTTC. It yields the protein CSAARTLALDRSRNIQYF.

This clonotype was seen just once. The chain links TRBV12-3 or TRBV12-4 to TRBJ2-1, with 10 bases lining up with TRBD1. This CDR3 contains 15 residues. With 5 bases clipped from V and 4 bases from J, the junction kept 5 bases outside the gene matches. CDR3 amino acids: CASSTDRGGYNEQFF. CDR3 nucleotides: TGTGCCAGCAGTACGGACAGGGGGGGATACAATGAGCAGTTCTTC.

This chain connects TRBV28 to TRBJ2-1, with TRBD2 as a possible D gene (6 bases). The germline gives CDR1 MDHEN, CDR2 SYDVKM. This CDR3 has 18 amino acids. Trimming cost V 5 bases and J 2 bases, with 22 bases left between them. The CDR3 DNA reads as TGTGCCAGCAGTCCACCCGGGGAGGCCATGGGGGCCTACAATGAGCAGTTCTTC. It encodes CASSPPGEAMGAYNEQFF.

This clonotype has at least ten counts. The J gene is TRBJ1-1, the V gene TRBV11-2; 7 bases line up with TRBD1. Germline-derived CDR1 and CDR2 are SGHAT and FQNNGV. The CDR3 consists of 16 residues. V was pared by 0 bases and J by 4 bases, with 8 bases of the junction left unmatched. This chain's CDR3 is CASSLDRGQLSTEAFF. As DNA, the CDR3 is TGTGCCAGCAGCTTAGATCGGGGACAGTTGAGCACTGAAGCTTTCTTT.

V usage is TRBV6-2 or TRBV6-3 and J usage is TRBJ2-3; the match to TRBD1 covers 7 bases. Trimming at V came to 5 bases and at J to 6 bases, leaving 8 bases not matched to a gene. The CDR3 spans 14 residues. Germline-derived CDR1 and CDR2 are MNHEY and SVGEGT. CDR3 region: CASSPRTGDDTQYF. Written as DNA, the CDR3 is TGTGCCAGCAGTCCGAGAACAGGGGATGATACGCAGTATTTT.

This clonotype has just a few counts. The rearrangement uses TRBV4-3 and TRBJ2-7; 7 nucleotides line up with TRBD1. The CDR3 sequence is 19 residues long. The ends lost 0 bases at V and 3 bases at J; junction bases unmatched: 17. Germline CDR1 is LGHNA and CDR2 is YSLEER. The CDR3 loop reads CASSQDRLDRVPFNYEQYF. CDR3 DNA: TGCGCCAGCAGCCAAGATCGGCTTGACAGGGTCCCTTTTAACTACGAGCAGTACTTC.

In this sample, this clonotype turned up a few times. This sequence joins TRBV7-9 and TRBJ2-2; 9 bases line up with TRBD2. CDR3 length: 16 residues. Per germline, CDR1 SEHNR and CDR2 FQNEAQ (reference sequence). Trimming took 1 base from V and 3 from J; bases not matched to a gene: 3. The DNA for the CDR3 is TGTGCCAGCAGCTTAGGTCTAGCGGGGCACACCGGGGAGCTGTTTTTT. Translated: CASSLGLAGHTGELFF. Full variable domain (missing parts from reference TRBV7-9 and TRBJ2-2): DTGVSQNPRHKITKRGQNVTFRCDPISEHNRLYWYRQTLGQGPEFLTYFQNEAQLEKSRLLSDRFSAERPKGSFSTLEIQRTEQGDSAMYLCASSLGLAGHTGELFFGEGSRLTVL.

In its sample, this clonotype was seen a few times. The CDR3 reads CASSPPSLLQSSYNEQFF. CDR3 coding DNA: TGTGCCAGCTCACCACCCAGCCTACTACAGAGCTCCTACAATGAGCAGTTCTTC. The chain carries TRBV18 and TRBJ2-1; D gene uncertain. The germline V and J ends were trimmed by 0 bases and 0 bases, with 15 bases remaining between them. Germline V gene lookup returns CDR1 KGHSH and CDR2 LQKENI. The CDR3 is made up of 18 amino acids.

This clonotype was found many times. The chain uses TRBV24-1 and TRBJ2-4; weak D call: TRBD2 (6 bases). Germline V gene lookup returns CDR1 KGHDR and CDR2 SFDVKD. CDR3 length: 14 amino acids. V lost 7 bases to trimming and J lost 8 bases, with 17 bases between them. The CDR3, as DNA: TGTGCCACCAGCGAGGTTGGGACTCCACACATTCAGTACTTC. Protein: CATSEVGTPHIQYF.

The chain recombines TRBV25-1 with TRBJ1-2; D is unclear. V dropped 4 bases and J dropped 8 bases, with 5 bases sitting between them. Per the germline V gene, CDR1 is MGHDK and CDR2 is SYGVNS. The CDR3 is made up of 10 amino acids. CDR3 DNA sequence: TGTGCCAGCAGTGGGCCCGGCTACACCTTC. Its translation: CASSGPGYTF.

This clonotype has a handful of counts. The V gene is TRBV4-2, the J gene TRBJ2-5; 7 nucleotides line up with TRBD2. Germline V gene lookup returns CDR1 LGHNA and CDR2 YNFKEQ. The length of the CDR3 is 19 residues. V lost 0 bases and J lost 1; bases outside the gene matches: 14. CDR3: CASSQDRRTGGPFQETQYF. For the CDR3, the DNA is TGTGCCAGCAGCCAAGATAGGAGGACGGGAGGACCGTTCCAAGAGACCCAGTACTTC.

The chain links TRBV10-3 to TRBJ1-2, with a possible D match to TRBD1 (6 bases). The V end was cut by 4 bases, the J end by 0 bases, with 18 bases between. CDR3 length: 17 residues. Germline assignment: CDR1 ENHRY and CDR2 SYGVKD. The CDR3 bases are TGTGCCATCAGTGGATGGGGGCGAGGGGATCCTAACTATGGCTACACCTTC. Amino acid sequence: CAISGWGRGDPNYGYTF.

The chain uses TRBV6-2 or TRBV6-3 and TRBJ2-3; tentatively, D is TRBD1 or TRBD2 (5 bases each). In germline, CDR1 is MNHEY, CDR2 SVGEGT. Trimming pared 0 bases from V and 2 bases from J, leaving 18 bases between. The CDR3 sequence is 18 residues long. This CDR3 reads CASSYSPAGRRVTDTQYF. The CDR3 coding sequence is TGTGCCAGCAGTTACTCCCCCGCAGGGAGAAGAGTCACAGATACGCAGTATTTT.

This clonotype was observed a single time. This chain links TRBV4-3 with TRBJ2-7, with D perhaps TRBD2 (6 bases). The CDR3 totals 13 residues. The V gene lost 0 bases and the J gene lost 7 bases, with 10 bases spanning the gap. The germline V gene encodes CDR1 LGHNA and CDR2 YSLEER. CDR3 in DNA: TGCGCCAGCAGCCAAGATCTAGCGTTGGAGCAGTACTTC. As protein: CASSQDLALEQYF.

The chain recombines TRBV12-3 or TRBV12-4 with TRBJ2-2; tentatively, D is TRBD2 (6 bases). The CDR3 covers 16 residues. The ends were cut back, 7 bases at V and 3 bases at J, with 18 bases in the middle. The CDR3 sequence: CASTPPRDFHTGELFF. CDR3 nucleotide sequence: TGTGCCAGCACCCCACCCCGGGACTTCCACACCGGGGAGCTGTTTTTT.

This clonotype showed up many times. As DNA, the CDR3 is TGTGCCAGCAGTGAAGCGCTTCTGGGCGGGCAGTTCTTC. Protein sequence: CASSEALLGGQFF. The rearrangement uses TRBV2 and TRBJ2-1; D is unclear. Per the germline V gene, CDR1 is SNHLY and CDR2 is FYNNEI. The CDR3 has 13 residues. The V gene lost 0 bases and the J gene lost 12 bases, with 12 bases spanning the gap.

This clonotype was seen many times. V and J are TRBV12-3 or TRBV12-4 and TRBJ2-2; 7 bases fit TRBD2. With V trimmed by 3 bases and J by 4 bases, 5 bases remained unmatched. The CDR3 loop spans 15 amino acids. Here the CDR3 reads CASSFPLAVTGELFF. CDR3 bases: TGTGCCAGCAGTTTCCCCCTAGCGGTCACCGGGGAGCTGTTTTTT.

This clonotype was counted only a few times. The chain recombines TRBV5-1 with TRBJ2-1; TRBD2 agrees at 7 bases. The germline gives CDR1 SGHRS, CDR2 YFSETQ. This CDR3 contains 20 residues. V shed 0 bases and J 5 bases; nucleotides not matched to a gene: 20. This CDR3 reads CASSLAAAEILGRMHNEQFF. The CDR3 DNA is TGCGCCAGCAGCTTGGCGGCTGCTGAAATTCTCGGGAGGATGCACAATGAGCAGTTCTTC.

The V and J genes are TRBV12-3 or TRBV12-4 and TRBJ1-2; possible D gene TRBD1, 5 bases. The CDR3 is 15 amino acids. V lost 3 bases and J 3 bases, leaving 14 bases between the germline ends. The CDR3 loop reads CASSLQTLGDYGYTF. Written as DNA, the CDR3 is TGTGCCAGCAGTTTGCAGACCTTGGGGGACTATGGCTACACCTTC.

This clonotype was counted many times. The chain has TRBV12-3 or TRBV12-4 and TRBJ2-2; 9 positions match TRBD1. With V trimmed by 4 bases and J by 5 bases, 8 bases remained unmatched. The length of the CDR3 is 16 residues. The CDR3 DNA follows: TGTGCCAGCAGTTCGCGACAGGGGGTGGGAACCGGGGAGCTGTTTTTT. It yields the protein CASSSRQGVGTGELFF.

The chain carries TRBV7-2 and TRBJ2-7, with D perhaps TRBD1 (5 bases). Trimming removed 1 base at V and 5 bases at J, with 21 bases between. The length of the CDR3 is 17 residues. Per the germline V gene, CDR1 is SGHTA and CDR2 is FQGNSA. Written as DNA, the CDR3 is TGTGCCAGCAGCTTAGTATTATTGGGGCCAGGGAAGGACGAGCAGTACTTC. It codes for CASSLVLLGPGKDEQYF.

This clonotype appeared many times. CDR3 DNA: TGTGCCAGCAGGGGACTAGCGGCTAGCTCCTACAATGAGCAGTTCTTC. It encodes CASRGLAASSYNEQFF. The chain joins TRBV28 to TRBJ2-1; 11 nucleotides line up with TRBD2. V was pared by 6 bases and J by 0 bases, with 4 bases of the junction left unmatched. CDR1 and CDR2 from the germline V gene are MDHEN and SYDVKM. CDR3 length equals 16 residues. The variable domain in full, completed from reference TRBV28 and TRBJ2-1, reads DVKVTQSSRYLVKRTGEKVFLECVQDMDHENMFWYRQDPGLGLRLIYFSYDVKMKEKGDIPEGYSVSREKKERFSLILESASTNQTSMYLCASRGLAASSYNEQFFGPGTRLTVL.